Sequencing of this TCR beta chain was carried out in a study of control samples from healthy donors and cancer patients (TCRdb year 2020). Library construction relied on the immunoSEQ multiplex PCR assay. TCRdb limited this immuneACCESS table to in-frame rearrangements with V and J called. A share of clones is missing; checked studies link under half to unresolved V genes, and the rest is unexplained. This sample lists approximately 110,000 clones; approximately 90% were detected once. Of the sample, around 7.6% is held by the ten largest clones. The CDR1 and CDR2 encoded by the germline V gene are LGHNA and YSLEER. V is reduced by 1 base and J by 2 bases, leaving a spacing of 18 bases between them. The CDR3 has 18 amino acids, counting the end cysteine and phenylalanine. Of all the DNA, just the CDR3 is kept, 54 bases in frame from base 1. This clone has a single count. Its antigen remains unidentified. Base qualities are missing; no much larger clone stands one base away.

The receptor was derived from a woman in her late teens or twenties in good health. The chain links TRBV4-3 with TRBJ2-1, with the identity of the D gene unclear. The sample consisted of blood. The nucleotide sequence reads TGCGCCAGCAGCCAAGTACCCGGGTTAGTCGAGACCTACAATGAGCAGTTCTTC. Translated, it gives CASSQVPGLVETYNEQFF.